The rows below give T cell receptor beta chains drawn from one sample of a study of T cell changes during pregnancy in multiple sclerosis. Sequencing was performed with immunoSEQ multiplex PCR; in TCRdb, only in-frame clones are kept and a portion is missing. The data show around 92,000 clones, with almost 95% seen just once and 2.2% held by the top ten. Sequencing was performed on peripheral blood, taken in the third trimester of pregnancy. These receptors were taken from a female donor with multiple sclerosis, enrolled in a pregnancy study. CDR3s include the opening cysteine and the closing phenylalanine or tryptophan. A D gene is named only where the DNA matches it firmly. A row's size may be missing; if present it is once, few, many or a size class.

D	size	V	J	CDR3	DNA
.	.	TRBV5-8	TRBJ1-2	CASSPPSGGPNYGYTF	TGTGCCAGCAGCCCCCCCTCGGGGGGACCTAACTATGGCTACACCTTC
.	.	TRBV27	TRBJ1-1	CASSQGHSVMNTEAFF	TGTGCCAGCAGTCAGGGACACAGCGTAATGAACACTGAAGCTTTCTTT
.	.	TRBV27	TRBJ2-6	CASSPGSRANVLTF	TGTGCCAGCAGTCCCGGTAGCAGGGCCAACGTCCTGACTTTC
.	.	TRBV28	TRBJ2-3	CASSFRRGRLLPGTDTQYF	TGTGCCAGCAGTTTCCGTAGGGGAAGACTCTTACCTGGCACAGATACGCAGTATTTT
TRBD2	once	TRBV7-9	TRBJ2-1	CASSPRTSGGTYNEQFF	TGTGCCAGCAGCCCGAGAACTAGCGGGGGTACCTACAATGAGCAGTTCTTC
.	.	TRBV11-2	TRBJ2-6	CASSLTTRISGANVLTF	TGTGCCAGCAGCTTGACTACAAGGATCTCTGGGGCCAACGTCCTGACTTTC
TRBD2	.	TRBV5-1	TRBJ2-5	CASSSPSGREETQYF	TGCGCCAGCAGCTCGCCTAGCGGGAGAGAAGAGACCCAGTACTTC
.	.	TRBV4-1	TRBJ1-1	CASSQSLRLRTNTEAFF	TGCGCCAGCAGCCAGTCTCTGAGGCTCAGGACAAACACTGAAGCTTTCTTT
TRBD2	once	TRBV28	TRBJ2-5	CASSLQRELNQETQYF	TGTGCCAGCAGTTTACAGCGGGAGCTTAACCAAGAGACCCAGTACTTC
TRBD2	.	TRBV10-3	TRBJ2-1	CAISVGGTSGGNEQFF	TGTGCCATCAGTGTGGGCGGGACTAGCGGGGGAAATGAGCAGTTCTTC
.	.	TRBV6-4	TRBJ2-6	CASTNRSSGANVLTF	TGTGCCAGCACCAATCGGAGCTCTGGGGCCAACGTCCTGACTTTC
.	.	TRBV23-1	TRBJ2-7	CASSQTGTTSPSSYEQYF	TGCGCCAGCAGTCAAACCGGGACAACCTCTCCTTCCTCCTACGAGCAGTACTTC
.	.	TRBV28	TRBJ2-7	CASSLLQISYEQYF	TGTGCCAGCAGTTTATTACAGATCTCCTACGAGCAGTACTTC
.	.	TRBV29-1	TRBJ2-7	CSVELRGGTYEQYF	TGCAGCGTTGAACTCCGTGGGGGGACCTACGAGCAGTACTTC
.	.	TRBV7-9	TRBJ1-2	CASSVIQGYGYTF	TGTGCCAGCAGCGTCATACAGGGATATGGCTACACCTTC
.	.	TRBV2	TRBJ2-7	CASSGDIQSSYEQYF	TGTGCCAGCAGCGGGGACATCCAGAGCTCCTACGAGCAGTACTTC
.	.	TRBV5-1	TRBJ1-1	CASSLYGVVTEAFF	TGCGCCAGCAGCTTGTACGGGGTCGTCACTGAAGCTTTCTTT
.	.	TRBV15	TRBJ2-7	CATTSFVRGTTGLGEQYF	TGTGCCACCACATCTTTCGTACGGGGAACTACGGGACTCGGCGAGCAGTACTTC
.	.	TRBV6-5	TRBJ1-4	CASSSRNYLNEKLFF	TGTGCCAGCAGTTCCCGAAACTACCTCAATGAAAAACTGTTTTTT
TRBD1	.	TRBV5-1	TRBJ1-1	CASSLDGQGAAEAFF	TGCGCCAGCAGCTTGGATGGACAGGGGGCCGCTGAAGCTTTCTTT
.	.	TRBV6-1	TRBJ2-1	CASIGLPPYNEQFF	TGTGCCAGCATTGGACTCCCTCCCTACAATGAGCAGTTCTTC
.	.	TRBV20-1	TRBJ1-5	CIGQRNQPQHF	TGCATAGGACAGCGTAATCAGCCCCAGCATTTT
TRBD2	once	TRBV7-9	TRBJ2-1	CASSLTSGSYTEQFF	TGTGCCAGCAGCCTGACTAGCGGGAGTTACACTGAGCAGTTCTTC
TRBD2	.	TRBV14	TRBJ2-7	CASSLTGTNFGEQYF	TGTGCCAGCAGCCTCACCGGGACTAACTTCGGCGAGCAGTACTTC
TRBD1	.	TRBV27	TRBJ1-2	CASSPLTGTGKGGYTF	TGTGCCAGCAGTCCCCTCACCGGGACAGGGAAGGGTGGCTACACCTTC
.	.	TRBV19	TRBJ1-5	CASTALNQPQHF	TGTGCCAGTACCGCGCTGAATCAGCCCCAGCATTTT
TRBD2	.	TRBV7-8	TRBJ2-5	CASSLVSLVAGKETQYF	TGTGCCAGCAGCTTAGTATCATTAGTAGCGGGCAAAGAGACCCAGTACTTC
.	.	TRBV19	TRBJ1-2	CASSIGAGDNYGYTF	TGTGCCAGTAGTATAGGTGCGGGGGATAACTATGGCTACACCTTC
TRBD1	.	TRBV27	TRBJ2-1	CASSLPQGAFGRYNEQFF	TGTGCCAGCAGTCTCCCTCAGGGGGCTTTCGGTCGTTACAATGAGCAGTTCTTC
.	.	TRBV7-2	TRBJ2-7	CASRDSDEQYF	TGTGCCAGCAGGGACAGCGACGAGCAGTACTTC
TRBD2	.	TRBV11-2	TRBJ2-1	CASSLVSVQRGSPNEQFF	TGTGCCAGCAGCTTAGTTTCGGTGCAGCGGGGGTCCCCGAATGAGCAGTTCTTC
.	.	TRBV15	TRBJ2-6	CATSREVRSGANVLTF	TGTGCCACCAGCAGAGAAGTGAGGTCTGGGGCCAACGTCCTGACTTTC
.	.	TRBV28	TRBJ2-7	CASSLLPSGQWSYEQYF	TGTGCCAGCAGTTTATTGCCCTCAGGACAGTGGTCCTACGAGCAGTACTTC
.	.	TRBV29-1	TRBJ1-1	CSVDGGHWGTEAFF	TGCAGCGTTGATGGGGGCCATTGGGGCACTGAAGCTTTCTTT
TRBD1	once	TRBV28	TRBJ1-2	CASRPDRGVIGYTF	TGTGCCAGCAGGCCAGACAGGGGGGTAATTGGCTACACCTTC
TRBD1	.	TRBV2	TRBJ1-1	CAIFQGARSFF	TGTGCCATTTTTCAGGGGGCGCGATCTTTCTTT